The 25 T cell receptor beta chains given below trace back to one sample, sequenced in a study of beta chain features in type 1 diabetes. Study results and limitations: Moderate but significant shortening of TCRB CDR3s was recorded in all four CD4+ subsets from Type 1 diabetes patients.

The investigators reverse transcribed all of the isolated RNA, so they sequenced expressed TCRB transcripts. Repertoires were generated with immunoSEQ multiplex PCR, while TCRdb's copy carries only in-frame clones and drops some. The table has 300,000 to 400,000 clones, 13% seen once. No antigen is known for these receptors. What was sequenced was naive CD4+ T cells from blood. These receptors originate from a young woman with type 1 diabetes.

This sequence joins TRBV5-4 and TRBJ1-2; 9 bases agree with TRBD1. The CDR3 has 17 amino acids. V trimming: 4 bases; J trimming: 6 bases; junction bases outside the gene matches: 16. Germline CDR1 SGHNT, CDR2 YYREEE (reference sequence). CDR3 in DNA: TGTGCCAGCAGCCCACGGACAGGGGCCGCCCCTCGAAATGGCTACACCTTC. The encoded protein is CASSPRTGAAPRNGYTF.

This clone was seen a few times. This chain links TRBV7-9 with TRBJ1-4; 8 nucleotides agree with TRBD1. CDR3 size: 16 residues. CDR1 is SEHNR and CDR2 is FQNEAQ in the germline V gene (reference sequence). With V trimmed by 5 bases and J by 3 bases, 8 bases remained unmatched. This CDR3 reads CASSPQATGANEKLFF. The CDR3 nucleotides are TGTGCCAGCAGCCCACAAGCGACAGGGGCTAATGAAAAACTGTTTTTT.

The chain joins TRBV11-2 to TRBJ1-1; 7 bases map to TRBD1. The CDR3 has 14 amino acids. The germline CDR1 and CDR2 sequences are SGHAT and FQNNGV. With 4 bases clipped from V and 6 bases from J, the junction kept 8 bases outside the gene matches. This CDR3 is CASSSVNRGPEAFF. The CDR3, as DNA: TGTGCCAGCAGCTCTGTAAACAGGGGACCTGAAGCTTTCTTT.

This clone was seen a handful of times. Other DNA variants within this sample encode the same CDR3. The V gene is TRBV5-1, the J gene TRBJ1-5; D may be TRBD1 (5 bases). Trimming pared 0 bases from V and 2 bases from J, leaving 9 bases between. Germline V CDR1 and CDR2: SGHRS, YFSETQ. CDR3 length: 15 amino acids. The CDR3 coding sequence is TGCGCCAGCAGCTTGGGGGGCGACGGCAATCAGCCCCAGCATTTT. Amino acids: CASSLGGDGNQPQHF.

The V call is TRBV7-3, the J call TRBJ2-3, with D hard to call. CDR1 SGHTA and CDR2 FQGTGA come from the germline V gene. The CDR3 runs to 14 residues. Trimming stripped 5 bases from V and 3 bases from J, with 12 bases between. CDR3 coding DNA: TGTGCCAGCAGCCTACGGAGAAGTACAGATACGCAGTATTTT. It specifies CASSLRRSTDTQYF.

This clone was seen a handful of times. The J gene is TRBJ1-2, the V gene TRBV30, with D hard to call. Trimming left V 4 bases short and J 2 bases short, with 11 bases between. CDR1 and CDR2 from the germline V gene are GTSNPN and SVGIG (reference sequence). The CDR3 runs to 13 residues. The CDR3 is CAWTMGVNYGYTF. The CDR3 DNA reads TGTGCCTGGACCATGGGAGTAAACTATGGCTACACCTTC.

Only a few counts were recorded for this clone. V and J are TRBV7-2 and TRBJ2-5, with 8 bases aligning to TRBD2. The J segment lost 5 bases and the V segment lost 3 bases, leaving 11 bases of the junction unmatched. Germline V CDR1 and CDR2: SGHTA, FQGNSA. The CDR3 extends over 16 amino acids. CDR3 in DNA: TGTGCCAGCAGCTTTTCTAACGGGAGGGCGGGGGAGACCCAGTACTTC. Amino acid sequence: CASSFSNGRAGETQYF.

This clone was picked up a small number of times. CDR3 bases: TGTGCCAGCAGCTTCCCAGGTCGCACTGAAGCTTTCTTT. Translation gives CASSFPGRTEAFF. The chain has TRBV11-2 and TRBJ1-1; D is undetermined. There are 13 residues in the CDR3. Germline assignment: CDR1 SGHAT and CDR2 FQNNGV. With 3 bases removed from V and 4 bases from J, the gap between germline ends came to 9 bases.

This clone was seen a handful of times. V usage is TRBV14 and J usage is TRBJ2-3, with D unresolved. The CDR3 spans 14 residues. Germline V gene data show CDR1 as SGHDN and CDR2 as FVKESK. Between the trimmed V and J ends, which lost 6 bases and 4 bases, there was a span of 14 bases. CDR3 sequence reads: CASRQSIVSDTQYF. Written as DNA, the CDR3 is TGTGCCAGCAGGCAAAGTATAGTTTCAGATACGCAGTATTTT.

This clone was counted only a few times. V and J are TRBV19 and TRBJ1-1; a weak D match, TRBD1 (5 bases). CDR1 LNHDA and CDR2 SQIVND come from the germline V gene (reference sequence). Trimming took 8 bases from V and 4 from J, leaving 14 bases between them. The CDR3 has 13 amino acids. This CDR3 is CASGVSGGTEAFF. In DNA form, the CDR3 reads TGTGCCAGTGGGGTCTCCGGGGGCACTGAAGCTTTCTTT.

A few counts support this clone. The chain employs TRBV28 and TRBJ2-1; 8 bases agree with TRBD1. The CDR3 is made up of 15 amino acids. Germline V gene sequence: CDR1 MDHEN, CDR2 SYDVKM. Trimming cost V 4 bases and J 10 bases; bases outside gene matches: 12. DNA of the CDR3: TGTGCCAGCAGTTCCCCAGGGGGCGGACTGGGGGAGCAGTTCTTC. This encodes CASSSPGGGLGEQFF.

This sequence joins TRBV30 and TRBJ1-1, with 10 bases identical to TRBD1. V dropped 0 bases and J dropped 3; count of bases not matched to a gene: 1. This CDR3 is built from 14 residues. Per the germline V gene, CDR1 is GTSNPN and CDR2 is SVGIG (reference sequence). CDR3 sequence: CAWSVGTGDTEAFF. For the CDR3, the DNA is TGTGCCTGGAGTGTTGGGACAGGGGACACTGAAGCTTTCTTT.

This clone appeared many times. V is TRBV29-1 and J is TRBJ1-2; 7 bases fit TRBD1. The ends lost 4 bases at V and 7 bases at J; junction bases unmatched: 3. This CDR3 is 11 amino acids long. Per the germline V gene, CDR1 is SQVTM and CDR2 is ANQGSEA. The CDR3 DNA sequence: TGCAGCGTTGGAGGGGGCTCTGGCTACACCTTC. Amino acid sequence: CSVGGGSGYTF.

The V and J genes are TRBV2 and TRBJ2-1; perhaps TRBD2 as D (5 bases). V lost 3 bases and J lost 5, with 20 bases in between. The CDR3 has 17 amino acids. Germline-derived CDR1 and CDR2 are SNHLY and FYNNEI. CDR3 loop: CASSDLARLGGNNEQFF. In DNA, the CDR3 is TGTGCCAGCAGTGACCTAGCACGTCTAGGTGGGAACAATGAGCAGTTCTTC.

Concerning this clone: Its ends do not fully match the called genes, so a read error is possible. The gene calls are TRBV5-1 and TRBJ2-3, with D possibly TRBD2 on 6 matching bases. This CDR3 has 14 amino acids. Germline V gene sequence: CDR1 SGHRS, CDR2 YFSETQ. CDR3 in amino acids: CASTLGGGTDTQYF. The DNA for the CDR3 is TGCGCCAGCACCTTGGGGGGAGGCACAGATACGCAGTATTTT.

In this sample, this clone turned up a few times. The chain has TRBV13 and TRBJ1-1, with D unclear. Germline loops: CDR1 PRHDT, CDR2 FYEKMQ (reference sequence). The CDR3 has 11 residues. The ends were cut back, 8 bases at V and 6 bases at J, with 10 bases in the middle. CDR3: CASQSRAEAFF. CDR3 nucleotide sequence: TGTGCCAGCCAATCGCGCGCTGAAGCTTTCTTT.

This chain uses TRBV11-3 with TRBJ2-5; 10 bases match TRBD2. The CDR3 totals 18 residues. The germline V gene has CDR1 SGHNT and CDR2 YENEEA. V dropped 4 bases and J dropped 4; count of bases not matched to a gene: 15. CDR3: CASSYTMGLAGVRETQYF. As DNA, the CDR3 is TGTGCCAGCAGCTACACGATGGGGCTAGCGGGGGTTAGAGAGACCCAGTACTTC. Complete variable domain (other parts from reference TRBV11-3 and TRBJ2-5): EAGVVQSPRYKIIEKKQPVAFWCNPISGHNTLYWYLQNLGQGPELLIRYENEEAVDDSQLPKDRFSAERLKGVDSTLKIQPAELGDSAVYLCASSYTMGLAGVRETQYFGPGTRLLVL.

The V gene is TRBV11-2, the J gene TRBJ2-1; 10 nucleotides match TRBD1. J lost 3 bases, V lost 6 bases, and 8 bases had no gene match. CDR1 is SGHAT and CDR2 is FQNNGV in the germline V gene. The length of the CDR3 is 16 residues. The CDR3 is CASRLPGQGIYNEQFF. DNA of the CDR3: TGTGCCAGCAGGCTACCGGGACAGGGGATCTACAATGAGCAGTTCTTC.

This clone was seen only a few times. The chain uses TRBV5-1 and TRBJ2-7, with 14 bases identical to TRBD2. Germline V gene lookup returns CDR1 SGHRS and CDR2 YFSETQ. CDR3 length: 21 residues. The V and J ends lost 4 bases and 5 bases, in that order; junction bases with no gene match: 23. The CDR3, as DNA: TGCGCCAGCAGCCCGACCAAAACACGACTAGCGGGAGGGGCCCTTCGGAACGAGCAGTACGTC. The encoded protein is CASSPTKTRLAGGALRNEQYV.

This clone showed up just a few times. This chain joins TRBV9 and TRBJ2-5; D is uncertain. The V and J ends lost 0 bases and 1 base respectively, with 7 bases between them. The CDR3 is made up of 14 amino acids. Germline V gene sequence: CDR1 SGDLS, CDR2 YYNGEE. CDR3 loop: CASSVGSVQETQYF. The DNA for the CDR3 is TGTGCCAGCAGCGTAGGCAGCGTCCAAGAGACCCAGTACTTC.

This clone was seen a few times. The CDR3 loop reads CASSPRQTSSYEQYV. The CDR3 nucleotides are TGTGCCAGCAGCCCGAGACAGACTAGCTCCTACGAGCAGTACGTC. The chain combines TRBV6-5 with TRBJ2-7; tentatively, D is TRBD2 (6 bases). The CDR3 has 15 residues. Germline CDR1 reads MNHEY; CDR2 reads SVGAGI. Trimming removed 6 bases from V and 0 bases from J, with 15 bases in between.

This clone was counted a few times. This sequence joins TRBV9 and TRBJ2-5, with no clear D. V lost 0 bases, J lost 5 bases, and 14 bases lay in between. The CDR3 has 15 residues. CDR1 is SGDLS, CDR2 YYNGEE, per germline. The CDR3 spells CASSVGPLPRETQYF. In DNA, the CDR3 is TGTGCCAGCAGCGTAGGACCTCTCCCTAGGGAGACCCAGTACTTC.

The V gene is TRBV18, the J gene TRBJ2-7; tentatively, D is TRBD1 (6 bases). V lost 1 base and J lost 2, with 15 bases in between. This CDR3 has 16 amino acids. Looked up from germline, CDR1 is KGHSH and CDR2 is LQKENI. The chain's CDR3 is CASSPLGAGATYEQYF. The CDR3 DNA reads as TGTGCCAGCTCACCACTGGGGGCAGGAGCAACCTACGAGCAGTACTTC. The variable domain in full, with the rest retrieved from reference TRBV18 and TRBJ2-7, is NAGVMQNPRHLVRRRGQEARLRCSPMKGHSHVYWYRQLPEEGLKFMVYLQKENIIDESGMPKERFSAEFPKEGPSILRIQQVVRGDSAAYFCASSPLGAGATYEQYFGPGTRLTVT.

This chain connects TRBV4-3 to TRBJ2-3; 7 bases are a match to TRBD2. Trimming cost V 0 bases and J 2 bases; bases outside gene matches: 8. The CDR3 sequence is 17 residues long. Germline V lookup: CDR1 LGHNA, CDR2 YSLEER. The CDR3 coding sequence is TGCGCCAGCAGCCAAGATGGGGCGGGAGCCCACACAGATACGCAGTATTTT. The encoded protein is CASSQDGAGAHTDTQYF.

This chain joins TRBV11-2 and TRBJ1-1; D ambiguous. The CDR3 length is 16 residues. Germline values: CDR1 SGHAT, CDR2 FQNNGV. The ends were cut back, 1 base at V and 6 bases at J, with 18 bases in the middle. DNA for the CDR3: TGTGCCAGCAGCTTAGCCCGGTTTCGGATGGGAGCTGAAGCTTTCTTT. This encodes CASSLARFRMGAEAFF.